This T cell receptor (beta chain) derives from a study of PD-L1 blockade in urothelial cancer. At the level of the study: In the patient group, most of the roughly 30 were males with bladder-origin urothelial cancer. The study recovered a median of roughly 140,000 T cells per blood sample.

The repertoire was sequenced with immunoSEQ multiplex PCR; TCRdb's copy has only in-frame clones and lacks some. The sample lists 80,000 to 90,000 clones, more than 75% occurring once. Time point reported: pretreatment peripheral blood. The receptor comes from a man aged 55 to 70 with urothelial cancer. The specimen was PBMCs, collected around atezolizumab (anti-PD-L1) treatment.

CDR3 residues: CASSPYLIEGETEAFF. The CDR3 DNA reads TGTGCCAGCAGTCCCTATTTAATCGAAGGAGAAACTGAAGCTTTCTTT. The J gene is TRBJ1-1, the V gene TRBV27; D is unresolved. Germline V lookup: CDR1 MNHEY, CDR2 SMNVEV (reference sequence). The CDR3 is made up of 16 amino acids. Trimming removed 5 bases from V and 5 bases from J, with 21 bases in between.